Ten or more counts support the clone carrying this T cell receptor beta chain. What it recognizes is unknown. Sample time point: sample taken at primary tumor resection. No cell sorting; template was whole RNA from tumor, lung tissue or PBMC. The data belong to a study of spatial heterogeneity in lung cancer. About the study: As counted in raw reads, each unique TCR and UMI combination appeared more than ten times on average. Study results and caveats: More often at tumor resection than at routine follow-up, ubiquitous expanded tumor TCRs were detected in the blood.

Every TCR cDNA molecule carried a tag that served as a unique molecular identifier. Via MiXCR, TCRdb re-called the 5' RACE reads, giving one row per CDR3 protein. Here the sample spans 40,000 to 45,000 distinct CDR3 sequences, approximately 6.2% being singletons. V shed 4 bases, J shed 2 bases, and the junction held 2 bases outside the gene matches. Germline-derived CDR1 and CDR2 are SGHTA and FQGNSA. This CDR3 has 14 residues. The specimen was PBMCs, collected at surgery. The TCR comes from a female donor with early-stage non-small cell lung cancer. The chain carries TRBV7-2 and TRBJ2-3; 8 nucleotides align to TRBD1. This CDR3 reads CASSSQGATDTQYF. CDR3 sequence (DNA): TGTGCCAGCAGCTCCCAGGGGGCCACAGATACGCAGTATTTT.